A selection of T cell receptor beta chains follows, all from one sample in a study of blood T cell repertoires in COVID-19. Generated by immunoSEQ multiplex PCR, the TCRdb table keeps only in-frame clones and is missing some. The table shows some 100,000 clones, with roughly 91% occurring only once. The specimen was peripheral blood. The receptors were sampled from a woman older than 75 with active COVID-19. Both conserved end residues are part of each CDR3. D genes are given only for firm matches. Rows may omit the clone size; those that give it use once, few, many or a size class.

TRBJ1-4 . TRBV3-1/TRBV3-2 TRBD1 CASSLNRGFVSAWRLFF TGTGCCAGCAGCCTTAACAGGGGGTTTGTTTCGGCCTGGCGACTGTTTTTT
TRBJ1-2 . TRBV6-2/TRBV6-3 . CASSWDTSRYGYTF TGTGCCAGCAGTTGGGACACCTCGCGCTATGGCTACACCTTC
TRBJ1-4 . TRBV6-5 . CASSPRGSLNEKLFF TGTGCCAGCAGTCCTAGGGGGTCCCTTAATGAAAAACTGTTTTTT
TRBJ1-2 . TRBV2 . CASGQGSWGYTF TGTGCCAGCGGTCAGGGAAGTTGGGGCTACACCTTC
TRBJ2-1 . TRBV6-2/TRBV6-3 TRBD2 CASSPGLAGGPGSYNEQFF TGTGCCAGCAGTCCGGGACTAGCGGGAGGGCCAGGCTCCTACAATGAGCAGTTCTTC
TRBJ1-3 . TRBV2 . CASSDGSSGNTIYF TGTGCCAGCAGTGACGGTTCCTCTGGAAACACCATATATTTT
TRBJ1-6 . TRBV7-6 . CASSQFTVQGKESPLHF TGTGCCAGCAGCCAATTTACGGTGCAGGGAAAGGAATCACCCCTCCACTTT
TRBJ2-3 . TRBV5-1 . CASRGGLQLTTDTQYF TGCGCCAGCCGAGGGGGACTACAGCTCACCACAGATACGCAGTATTTT
TRBJ2-7 few TRBV2 TRBD1 CASKGKQGVFEQYF TGTGCCAGCAAAGGGAAACAGGGGGTATTCGAGCAGTACTTC
TRBJ2-2 . TRBV19 TRBD2 CASSAVAGGPGELFF TGTGCCAGTAGTGCCGTAGCGGGAGGTCCCGGGGAGCTGTTTTTT
TRBJ2-5 . TRBV7-2 TRBD2 CASSFGPGGLQETQYF TGTGCCAGCAGCTTCGGTCCGGGAGGCCTCCAAGAGACCCAGTACTTC
TRBJ2-1 . TRBV5-6 TRBD2 CASSFGASGSPTSYNEQFF TGTGCCAGCAGCTTTGGGGCTAGCGGGAGTCCAACGTCCTACAATGAGCAGTTCTTC
TRBJ2-7 . TRBV7-2 TRBD2 CASSLAGLAVVYEQYF TGTGCCAGCAGCTTAGCCGGACTAGCGGTGGTCTACGAGCAGTACTTC
TRBJ2-1 . TRBV28 . CASSPFGGTGGTSGYNEQFF TGTGCCAGCAGTCCCTTTGGTGGGACAGGGGGGACTAGCGGGTACAATGAGCAGTTCTTC
TRBJ2-3 . TRBV19 TRBD2 CASSIGLGGADTQYF TGTGCCAGTAGTATAGGGTTGGGGGGGGCAGATACGCAGTATTTT
TRBJ2-3 . TRBV28 TRBD2 CASLGSSGRASSDTQYF TGTGCCAGCCTAGGGTCTAGCGGGAGGGCAAGTTCAGATACGCAGTATTTT
TRBJ1-2 once TRBV25-1 TRBD1 CASSEGQNYGYTF TGTGCCAGCAGTGAGGGACAGAACTATGGCTACACCTTC
TRBJ1-2 few TRBV29-1 TRBD1 CSVDEQGAGGYTF TGCAGCGTTGATGAACAGGGGGCGGGAGGCTACACCTTC
TRBJ2-2 . TRBV11-2 TRBD2 CASSPPGLAIGELFF TGTGCCAGCAGCCCACCGGGACTAGCAATCGGGGAGCTGTTTTTT
TRBJ2-3 . TRBV2 TRBD2 CASSELSSGRWTDTQYF TGTGCCAGCAGTGAACTCTCTAGCGGGAGATGGACAGATACGCAGTATTTT
TRBJ1-2 . TRBV9 . CASSGLSNYGYTF TGTGCCAGCAGCGGCCTAAGTAACTATGGCTACACCTTC
TRBJ1-1 . TRBV27 TRBD1 CASRTDRVEPEAFF TGTGCCAGCAGAACAGACAGGGTGGAACCTGAAGCTTTCTTT
TRBJ2-2 . TRBV7-2 . CASSLHSGNTGELFF TGTGCCAGCAGCCTACATAGCGGGAACACCGGGGAGCTGTTTTTT
TRBJ1-2 . TRBV19 . CASTFQAGRYGYTF TGTGCCAGTACCTTCCAAGCAGGGCGGTATGGCTACACCTTC
TRBJ2-7 . TRBV5-6 TRBD2 CASSDAGTSAYEQYF TGTGCCAGCAGCGACGCCGGGACTAGCGCCTACGAGCAGTACTTC
TRBJ2-1 . TRBV19 . CASSGAGAELGNEQFF TGTGCCAGTAGTGGGGCTGGGGCGGAGTTGGGGAATGAGCAGTTCTTC
TRBJ2-5 . TRBV7-6 TRBD2 CASSLGPAGGGETQYF TGTGCCAGCAGCTTAGGTCCAGCGGGAGGGGGGGAGACCCAGTACTTC
TRBJ1-3 once TRBV15 . CATSRDFGQIGNTIYF TGTGCCACCAGCAGAGATTTCGGACAGATTGGAAACACCATATATTTT
TRBJ1-1 . TRBV5-4 . CASSSGGSGTNAEAFF TGTGCCAGCAGCTCGGGGGGGTCAGGGACGAACGCTGAAGCTTTCTTT
TRBJ2-1 . TRBV28 TRBD2 CASSLSGLAGGNEQFF TGTGCCAGCAGTTTATCCGGACTAGCAGGCGGTAATGAGCAGTTCTTC
TRBJ1-1 . TRBV10-3 . CAISGEVSTEAFF TGTGCCATCAGTGGGGAGGTGAGCACTGAAGCTTTCTTT